The 14 T cell receptor beta chains below all came from one sample that was sequenced in a study of blood T cell repertoires in COVID-19. Profiled with immunoSEQ multiplex PCR; TCRdb holds only in-frame clones, not every one. The data contain some 270,000 clones, around 85% of them singletons. The sequencing sample was made of peripheral blood. Receptors originate from a human donor with COVID-19, enrolled during active disease. The donor label of this sample is uncertain.

The rearrangement links TRBV7-3 to TRBJ2-5; 7 positions agree with TRBD2. CDR3 length: 14 amino acids. Losses at the gene ends were 2 bases for V and 2 bases for J; bases not matched to a gene: 2. Germline V lookup: CDR1 SGHTA, CDR2 FQGTGA. The CDR3 sequence is CASSLGGSQETQYF. The CDR3 bases are TGTGCCAGCAGCTTAGGCGGGAGTCAAGAGACCCAGTACTTC.

The V call is TRBV27, the J call TRBJ1-6, with D perhaps matching TRBD1 (5 bases). V was cut by 6 bases and J by 7 bases, with 22 bases left in between. Germline lookup yields CDR1 MNHEY and CDR2 SMNVEV (reference sequence). The CDR3 has 17 amino acids. CDR3: CASSPAPRGTENSPLHF. The CDR3 region has the DNA TGTGCCAGCAGCCCTGCCCCTCGTGGGACTGAAAATTCACCCCTCCACTTT.

V is TRBV11-2 and J is TRBJ1-3, with unresolved D. The germline V and J ends were trimmed by 5 bases and 4 bases, with 15 bases remaining between them. There are 15 residues in the CDR3. Germline CDR1 reads SGHAT; CDR2 reads FQNNGV. The CDR3 bases are TGTGCCAGCAGCCTGGCGGGCCTCGACGGAAACACCATATATTTT. This translates into CASSLAGLDGNTIYF.

Here the CDR3 reads CASNDQGRTDTQYF. The CDR3 DNA follows: TGTGCCAGCAACGACCAGGGCCGCACAGATACGCAGTATTTT. This chain joins TRBV2 and TRBJ2-3; tentatively, D is TRBD1 (5 bases). V was cut by 7 bases and J by 1 base, with 12 bases left in between. Per the germline V gene, CDR1 is SNHLY and CDR2 is FYNNEI. This CDR3 is built from 14 residues. The full variable domain, with the rest looked up from reference TRBV2 and TRBJ2-3, is EPEVTQTPSHQVTQMGQEVILRCVPISNHLYFYWYRQILGQKVEFLVSFYNNEISEKSEIFDDQFSVERPDGSNFTLKIRSTKLEDSAMYFCASNDQGRTDTQYFGPGTRLTVL.

This clone is a singleton in its sample. The chain joins TRBV19 to TRBJ2-7, with D perhaps matching TRBD2 (5 bases). The CDR3 has 13 residues. Trimming stripped 1 base from V and 5 bases from J, with 9 bases between. Looked up from germline, CDR1 is LNHDA and CDR2 is SQIVND (reference sequence). The CDR3 DNA sequence: TGTGCCAGTAGTATAGGACGGCGGGACGAGCAGTACTTC. Residues: CASSIGRRDEQYF.

The chain uses TRBV4-3 and TRBJ1-2; TRBD1 agrees at 10 bases. This CDR3 is built from 15 residues. Germline V CDR1 and CDR2: LGHNA, YSLEER. Unmatched junction bases numbered 6, after V lost 2 bases and J lost 6 bases. The CDR3 sequence is CASSQSTGGADGYTF. Here the CDR3 DNA reads TGCGCCAGCAGCCAATCGACAGGGGGCGCGGATGGCTACACCTTC.

The rearrangement uses TRBV10-2 and TRBJ2-7; 7 bases agree with TRBD2. Germline V lookup: CDR1 WSHSY, CDR2 SAAADI. CDR3 length: 14 amino acids. Trimming took 6 bases from V and 4 from J; bases not matched to a gene: 9. DNA for the CDR3: TGCGCCAGCAGAACTGCGGGAGATCTGTACGAGCAGTACTTC. This translates into CASRTAGDLYEQYF.

The chain recombines TRBV30 with TRBJ1-5, with D uncertain. CDR3 length: 15 amino acids. Germline V gives CDR1 GTSNPN, CDR2 SVGIG (reference sequence). The V end lost 0 bases, the J end lost 4 bases, and 13 bases lay between the germline ends. CDR3 bases: TGTGCCTGGAGTGTACGAGGGAATCCTAATCAGCCCCAGCATTTT. This sequence encodes CAWSVRGNPNQPQHF.

The genes are TRBV9 and TRBJ2-5; 11 bases fit TRBD2. Germline V gene data show CDR1 as SGDLS and CDR2 as YYNGEE. CDR3 length: 14 residues. Trimming at V came to 2 bases and at J to 8 bases, leaving 5 bases not matched to a gene. The CDR3, as DNA: TGTGCCAGCAGCGTTGGGCTAGCGGGAGGTACCCAGTACTTC. The encoded protein is CASSVGLAGGTQYF.

This clone was detected a few times. V and J are TRBV6-1 and TRBJ2-7, with TRBD1 identical over 9 bases. The CDR3 spans 16 residues. Germline CDR1 reads MNHNS; CDR2 reads SASEGT. The V and J ends lost 4 bases and 6 bases, in that order; junction bases with no gene match: 13. The CDR3 reads CASSGNPRDRVGEQYF. In DNA form, the CDR3 reads TGTGCCAGCAGTGGAAACCCCCGGGACAGGGTGGGCGAGCAGTACTTC.

This chain connects TRBV4-1 to TRBJ2-5; D is unclear. Trimming removed 1 base from V and 3 bases from J, with 15 bases in between. Germline V gene data show CDR1 as MGHRA and CDR2 as YSYEKL. The CDR3 is 16 residues long. The CDR3 coding sequence is TGCGCCAGCAGCCAAGTCGAGAGTTTAGTAGAAGAGACCCAGTACTTC. This codes for CASSQVESLVEETQYF.

The rearrangement links TRBV20-1 to TRBJ1-6; D remains ambiguous. V shed 3 bases and J shed 7 bases, with 10 bases lying between them. Germline V lookup: CDR1 DFQATT, CDR2 SNEGSKA (reference sequence). This CDR3 region has 13 residues. The CDR3 loop is CSASAPSNSPLHF. The CDR3 DNA follows: TGCAGTGCTAGTGCCCCTTCCAATTCACCCCTCCACTTT.

The J gene is TRBJ2-5, the V gene TRBV30; 14 bases are a match to TRBD2. CDR3 length equals 17 residues. Germline CDR1 GTSNPN, CDR2 SVGIG (reference sequence). V shed 2 bases, J shed 5 bases, and the junction held 10 bases outside the gene matches. The CDR3 reads CAWSKGTSGSGKETQYF. In DNA, the CDR3 is TGTGCCTGGAGTAAAGGGACTAGCGGGAGTGGGAAGGAGACCCAGTACTTC.

The J gene is TRBJ1-1, the V gene TRBV28; D unresolved. V was trimmed by 1 base and J by 1 base, leaving 4 bases between them. Germline V gives CDR1 MDHEN, CDR2 SYDVKM. This CDR3 region has 13 residues. As DNA, the CDR3 is TGTGCCAGCAGTTTATCCAGGAACACTGAAGCTTTCTTT. Translating gives CASSLSRNTEAFF.